The present T cell receptor beta chain was sequenced within a study of shared T cell receptors in the human thymus. Trimming left V 4 bases short and J 2 bases short, with 14 bases between. Germline loops: CDR1 SGHTA, CDR2 FQGTGA. This CDR3 is built from 16 residues. Some clones are missing from TCRdb's copy, which holds only in-frame ones; the method was immunoSEQ multiplex PCR. Seen here are 600,000 or so clones, over 75% observed once, and the top ten hold approximately 0.0097%. The same sample was also studied in work on human thymus T cells. In that study: Use of V and J genes seemed skewed within the thymic and blood repertoires.

The sequence came from a boy less than two years old with a congenital heart defect. The sequencing input was thymocytes. The chain has TRBV7-3 and TRBJ2-2; D possibly corresponds to TRBD1 (6 bases). The CDR3 reads CASSSPPGHNTGELFF. The CDR3 DNA sequence: TGTGCCAGCAGCTCACCCCCGGGACATAACACCGGGGAGCTGTTTTTT.